This TCR beta chain was recorded in a study of neurological immune-mediated disorders. Overall study results and limits: Across subjects, expanded clones had no CDR3 amino acid sequences in common, pointing to private repertoires in all groups. Levels of TCR clonal expansion peaked in HTLV-1-associated myelopathy and reached their lowest in multiple sclerosis, under those of healthy controls.

Per germline, CDR1 MDHEN and CDR2 SYDVKM. The J segment lost 6 bases and the V segment lost 4 bases, leaving 4 bases of the junction unmatched. This CDR3 has 15 amino acids. The team produced cDNA through 5'RACE using 10-nucleotide random UMIs. Via MiXCR, TCRdb re-called the 5' RACE reads, giving one row per CDR3 protein. The data contain about 44,000 distinct CDR3 sequences, around a fifth of them singletons. Time point: technical triplicate 3. 2 million PBMCs stored at -80 C were the source of the unsorted libraries. The sample holds many counts of this clonotype. Its antigen is still unknown. The sample comprised PBMCs. The chain uses TRBV28 and TRBJ2-2; 11 nucleotides agree with TRBD1. This TCR was recovered from a man in his sixties with HTLV-1-associated myelopathy (HAM/TSP). The CDR3 protein is CASSSPGQGAGELFF. In DNA, the CDR3 is TGTGCCAGCAGTTCACCGGGACAGGGGGCCGGGGAGCTGTTTTTT.